These 4 T cell receptor beta chains were all obtained from the same sample, sequenced in a study of T cells in Graves' hyperthyroidism and ophthalmopathy. Amplification yielded TCR beta CDR3 regions, with RNA transcripts as the source. The HTBI primer set served for first-round RT-PCR of the TCR CDR3. Each CDR3 protein gets one entry after TCRdb re-called the multiplex PCR reads with MiXCR. The data hold 450,000 to 700,000 distinct CDR3 sequences, with approximately 44% observed a single time. The specimen sequenced was peripheral blood or thyroid tissue (not recorded which). These receptors were taken from an adult woman with Graves' disease, either hyperthyroidism or ophthalmopathy (not recorded which).

This clonotype came up many times. The chain carries TRBV20-1 and TRBJ1-5; 8 bases fit TRBD1. CDR1 and CDR2 (germline): DFQATT, SNEGSKA (reference sequence). Trimming cost V 1 base and J 6 bases; bases outside gene matches: 8. This CDR3 contains 15 residues. The CDR3 here is CSARGLQGAGQPQHF. Written as DNA, the CDR3 is TGCAGTGCTAGAGGCCTCCAGGGGGCAGGTCAGCCCCAGCATTTT.

With respect to this clonotype: The CDR3 end shows no conserved phenylalanine or tryptophan, and so a read error is likely. Because the CDR3's place on the DNA is in doubt, the DNA is left out and the CDR3 is given as listed by TCRdb. The chain recombines TRBV11-2 with TRBJ1-1. Inclusive of both ends, the CDR3 amounts to 10 amino acids. Germline V CDR1 and CDR2: SGHAT, FQNNGV. The CDR3 protein is CASSPTQTSY.

The gene calls are TRBV5-1 and TRBJ1-2; D perhaps matches TRBD1 (6 bases). V was shortened by 2 bases and J by 4 bases, with 12 bases between the two germline ends. Per germline, CDR1 SGHRS and CDR2 YFSETQ. This CDR3 contains 14 residues. The DNA of the CDR3 is TGCGCCAGCAGCTTATTTACAGGGATCTATGGCTACACCTTC. Protein product: CASSLFTGIYGYTF.

About this clonotype itself: As the CDR3 is not closed by the conserved phenylalanine or tryptophan, this likely results from a read error. The DNA is left out, because the CDR3 cannot be placed on it with certainty; the CDR3 is given as TCRdb lists it. This rearrangement joins TRBV7-9 to TRBJ1-3. From germline, CDR1 is SEHNR and CDR2 FQNEAQ (reference sequence). The CDR3 has 10 amino acids, counting both end residues. CDR3 in amino acids: CASSLAGGSS.